The 15 T cell receptor beta chains below all came from one sample that was sequenced in a study of tumor and adjacent non-tumor tissue in lung cancer. No cell sorting was done before RNA was extracted from the tissue. A modified ARM-PCR protocol with three rounds of nested PCR amplified TCRbeta. TCRdb re-derived calls from the multiplex PCR reads in MiXCR, one entry per CDR3 protein. The sample records some 71,000 distinct CDR3 sequences, 72% being singletons. Sequenced sample: lung tumor tissue. The source of these receptors is a woman aged 40 to 50 with non-small cell lung cancer.

A remark on this clonotype: With a much larger clone just one base away, this may be a read error. This chain joins TRBV5-1 and TRBJ2-5, with unresolved D. Germline CDR1 is SGHRS and CDR2 is YFSETQ. CDR3 size: 13 residues. The CDR3 spells CASSPGSFETRYF. In DNA, the CDR3 is TGCGCCAGCAGCCCGGGTAGCTTTGAGACCCGGTACTTC.

This clonotype has just one count. One end of the junction varies from germline; a read error may be responsible. J is TRBJ2-7 and V is TRBV20-1; weak D call: TRBD1 (5 bases). The CDR3 has 14 residues. Germline assignment: CDR1 DFQATT and CDR2 SNEGSKA (reference sequence). This CDR3 reads CSASAWQGNYEHYF. The CDR3 nucleotides are TGCAGTGCTAGTGCCTGGCAGGGCAACTACGAGCACTACTTC.

Concerning this clonotype itself: No conserved phenylalanine or tryptophan is present at the end of the CDR3, so a read error is the likely explanation. CDR3 loop: CANSLVGPDPEAFL. The CDR3 nucleotides read TGTGCCAACAGCTTGGTGGGACCGGACCCTGAAGCTTTCCTT. The chain joins TRBV5-5 to TRBJ1-1, with D perhaps TRBD1 (5 bases). The germline V gene has CDR1 SGHKS and CDR2 YYEKEE (reference sequence). CDR3 length: 14 residues.

This sequence joins TRBV27 and TRBJ1-2; perhaps TRBD1 as D (5 bases). The germline V gene has CDR1 MNHEY and CDR2 SMNVEV (reference sequence). Deletions cut 8 bases from V and 4 bases from J, with 11 bases between. The CDR3 consists of 12 residues. The CDR3 DNA follows: TGTGCCAGCGGCAGGGTGGGCTATGGCTACACCTTC. This translates into CASGRVGYGYTF.

Points on this clonotype: With a much larger clone just one base away, this may be a read error. The chain joins TRBV20-1 to TRBJ1-5, with 8 bases matching TRBD1. The CDR3 extends over 16 amino acids. Germline V gene sequence: CDR1 DFQATT, CDR2 SNEGSKA (reference sequence). The CDR3: CSASKKGQGINEPQHF. As DNA, the CDR3 is TGCAGTGCTAGTAAAAAAGGACAGGGTATCAATGAGCCCCAGCATTTT.

On this clonotype itself: One end of the junction is discordant with germline, which a read error may explain. The V gene is TRBV12-3 or TRBV12-4, the J gene TRBJ1-2, with D perhaps matching TRBD1 (5 bases). The CDR3 sequence is 14 residues long. The CDR3 nucleotides read TGTGCCAGCAGTTTAGATACCGGCCCCTGGGGCTACAACTTC. Amino acids: CASSLDTGPWGYNF.

Of note for this clonotype: One end of the junction varies from germline; a read error may be responsible. The chain is built from TRBV11-2 and TRBJ2-6; D is possibly TRBD1 (5 bases). This CDR3 comprises 17 residues. From germline, CDR1 is SGHAT and CDR2 FQNNGV. The CDR3 spells CARSPNLKGSGANVLIF. CDR3 nucleotide sequence: TGTGCCAGGAGCCCGAACTTGAAGGGCTCTGGGGCCAACGTCTTGATTTTC.

Details on this clonotype: At one end, the junction sequence differs from germline, possibly due to a read error. DNA for the CDR3: TGTGCCAGGAGTGGCAGAATCACCGGGGAGCTGTTTTTT. Amino acid sequence: CARSGRITGELFF. V gene TRBV25-1 combines with J gene TRBJ2-2; D gene uncertain. This CDR3 spans 13 amino acids. Germline lookup yields CDR1 MGHDK and CDR2 SYGVNS.

Comment on this clonotype: Germline is not matched at one junction end, which may reflect a read error. This chain joins TRBV4-1 and TRBJ2-1; 10 bases are a match to TRBD2. Looked up from germline, CDR1 is MGHRA and CDR2 is YSYEKL. CDR3 length equals 19 residues. The CDR3 DNA reads as TGCGCCAGCAACCAAGAAAGGGGGAGGACTAGCGGAAAAGGGAATGAGCAATTCTTC. The encoded protein is CASNQERGRTSGKGNEQFF.

This sequence joins TRBV6-5 and TRBJ2-7; D ambiguous. Germline CDR1 is MNHEY and CDR2 is SVGAGI. V shed 6 bases and J shed 2 bases, with 20 bases lying between them. This CDR3 contains 16 residues. This CDR3 is CASSFSSPGTPYEQYF. CDR3 in DNA: TGTGCCAGCAGCTTCTCGAGTCCGGGTACTCCCTACGAGCAGTACTTC.

This clonotype has just a few counts. The genes are TRBV20-1 and TRBJ1-2; D gene ambiguous. Germline V gives CDR1 DFQATT, CDR2 SNEGSKA (reference sequence). Trimming removed 0 bases from V and 5 bases from J, with 16 bases in between. The CDR3 is 15 residues long. The CDR3 protein is CSAREAATSIYGYTF. Here the CDR3 DNA reads TGCAGTGCTAGAGAGGCCGCCACCTCCATATATGGCTACACCTTC.

About this clonotype: The junction does not match germline at one end; this may be a read error. This rearrangement joins TRBV6-1 to TRBJ2-7, with D uncertain. This CDR3 has 12 residues. In germline, CDR1 is MNHNS, CDR2 SASEGT. The chain's CDR3 is CASQECVYEKYF. The CDR3 DNA reads as TGTGCCAGCCAGGAGTGCGTTTACGAGAAGTACTTC.

Concerning this clonotype: Compared with germline, one end of the junction differs, possibly owing to a read error. This CDR3 is CSVRSRGSNIEAFF. The CDR3, as DNA: TGCAGCGTTAGAAGCAGGGGCTCTAACATTGAAGCTTTCTTT. V is TRBV29-1 and J is TRBJ1-1; tentatively, D is TRBD1 (6 bases). Germline V gene lookup returns CDR1 SQVTM and CDR2 ANQGSEA. The CDR3 totals 14 residues.

Turning to this clonotype: One end of the junction is discordant with germline, which a read error may explain. V usage is TRBV29-1 and J usage is TRBJ2-1, with a tentative D call TRBD2 (5 bases). CDR1 and CDR2 (germline): SQVTM, ANQGSEA. The CDR3 extends over 13 amino acids. The CDR3: CSHAGIRYNDQLF. CDR3 sequence (DNA): TGCAGCCATGCCGGGATTAGGTACAATGACCAGTTATTC.

This clonotype was observed a single time. This may be a read error: a much more frequent sequence differs by one nucleotide. The chain is built from TRBV30 and TRBJ1-1; no definite D call. Germline-derived CDR1 and CDR2 are GTSNPN and SVGIG (reference sequence). CDR3 length: 11 amino acids. The DNA for the CDR3 is TGTGCCTGGATCAGGAACACTAAAGCTTTCTTT. This encodes CAWIRNTKAFF.